This entry concerns a single TCR beta chain. The data belong to a study of blood T cell repertoires in COVID-19. Study details: The samples span acute and convalescent COVID-19 from the United States, Italy and Spain. In each case, the material was cDNA or gDNA derived from T cells, B-cell-depleted T cells, or PBMCs.

Germline CDR1 KGHDR, CDR2 SFDVKD. The CDR3 is made up of 17 amino acids. Trimming left V 2 bases short and J 0 bases short, with 12 bases between. Authors' processing steps: Reference gene primers were amplified, and this amplification served to estimate nucleated cell counts. Assay: immunoSEQ multiplex PCR; the TCRdb copy retains only in-frame clones and omits some. V, J and clone size derive from that table, while D and trimming were established from the DNA sequence. The sample holds 100,000 to 150,000 clones, approximately 80% seen once. Sample: peripheral blood. The clonotype originates from a man aged 65 to 85 with acute or convalescent COVID-19. The chain employs TRBV24-1 and TRBJ2-2; maybe TRBD1 (6 bases). The CDR3 DNA reads TGTGCCACCAGTGATTCCGCACAGGGCTCGAACACCGGGGAGCTGTTTTTT. Translated, it gives CATSDSAQGSNTGELFF.